This paragraph reports one TCR beta chain. What it binds is unknown. Scientists recovered RNA and DNA together from around 18-30 mg of unsorted bulk tissue. The data originate from a study of tumor-infiltrating lymphocytes in primary liver carcinoma. The overall study: These patients were men and women whose ages were 30 to 69 years. Every sample contained roughly 3.65 to 7.13 million productive TCRbeta reads, and these numbers were similar from one tissue type to another.

TCR beta cDNA came from roughly 0.45 ug total RNA, primed with a constant-region primer. ARM-PCR, slightly modified, supplied the TCR beta libraries through three nested multiplex PCR rounds. The first two PCR rounds, roughly 11 cycles each, used TRBV1-TRBV30 forward primers and a C-beta reverse primer. TCRdb processed the multiplex PCR reads anew with MiXCR; each CDR3 protein has one entry. This table has over 100,000 distinct CDR3 sequences, approximately 68% appearing once. Overall study results and limits: Significantly larger top-250-clone fractions were found in tumors than in blood (p = 0.039).

This CDR3 is built from 14 residues. The germline CDR1 and CDR2 sequences are SGHDT and YYEEEE. V was cut by 8 bases and J by 1 base, with 16 bases left in between. The sequenced material came from tumor-adjacent normal liver tissue. The V gene is TRBV5-6, the J gene TRBJ2-7; possibly TRBD2 for D (5 bases). The TCR was taken from a woman aged 55-75 years with primary liver carcinoma and hepatitis B virus infection. The CDR3 coding sequence is TGTGCCAGAAGCGCGGGCTCGGGGTCCTACGAGCAGTACTTC. Its translation is CARSAGSGSYEQYF.